This T cell receptor (beta chain) was identified in a study of a mutant IDH1 vaccine in newly diagnosed glioma. Study-level background: Patients underwent eight vaccinations, which took place in weeks 1, 3, 5, 7, 11, 15, 19 and 23. Either 4-6 weeks after radiotherapy alone or alongside temozolomide, vaccination was begun.

A word on this clone: The antigen is not known.

Method: immunoSEQ multiplex PCR; TCRdb's copy keeps in-frame clones and lacks some. Among roughly 43,000 clones listed, approximately 88% were seen once. Time point described: week 23, last vaccination. Each vaccine dose was 300 ug of mutant IDH1 20-mer peptide, with topical imiquimod. V was cut by 3 bases and J by 8 bases, with 8 bases left in between. The germline CDR1 and CDR2 sequences are LGHNT and FRNRAP. The CDR3 length is 12 residues. The sequence derives from a woman under 30 with glioma. Some clones in this sample may be carry-over from other donors' samples. The starting material was PBMCs, obtained from a glioma patient whose treatment included an IDH1 peptide vaccine. The chain couples TRBV12-5 to TRBJ2-1, with D possibly matching TRBD2 (5 bases). The CDR3 spells CASGFGRDEQFF. The CDR3 nucleotides read TGTGCTAGTGGTTTCGGGCGGGATGAGCAGTTCTTC.